These 31 T cell receptor beta chains were all obtained from the same sample, sequenced in a study of blood T cell repertoires in COVID-19. The table came from immunoSEQ multiplex PCR; TCRdb's copy has only in-frame clones and leaves some out. The sample records about 62,000 clones, around 86% being singletons. The sequenced sample consisted of peripheral blood. These receptor sequences come from a man in his sixties or seventies with acute or convalescent COVID-19.

The V gene is TRBV28, the J gene TRBJ2-1; 8 bases agree with TRBD1. V shed 6 bases and J 6 bases; nucleotides not matched to a gene: 7. Germline CDR1 MDHEN, CDR2 SYDVKM. CDR3 length: 14 amino acids. CDR3 amino acids: CASRHWTGTNEQFF. CDR3 nucleotide sequence: TGTGCCAGCAGACACTGGACAGGGACCAATGAGCAGTTCTTC. Combining the CDR3 with reference TRBV28 and TRBJ2-1 gives the whole variable domain DVKVTQSSRYLVKRTGEKVFLECVQDMDHENMFWYRQDPGLGLRLIYFSYDVKMKEKGDIPEGYSVSREKKERFSLILESASTNQTSMYLCASRHWTGTNEQFFGPGTRLTVL.

The CDR3 here is CSVDLAGGFEQYF. In DNA, the CDR3 is TGCAGCGTTGACTTGGCGGGAGGGTTCGAGCAGTACTTC. The chain recombines TRBV29-1 with TRBJ2-7; 9 bases line up with TRBD2. This CDR3 is 13 amino acids long. V lost 3 bases, J lost 6 bases, and 6 bases stayed unmatched. Germline V gene lookup returns CDR1 SQVTM and CDR2 ANQGSEA.

Only a few counts were recorded for this clone. The genes are TRBV3-1 (or the pseudogene TRBV3-2) and TRBJ1-2, with 8 nucleotides matching TRBD1. CDR3 length: 13 residues. Germline lookup yields CDR1 LGHDT and CDR2 YNNKEL (reference sequence). V gave up 3 bases and J gave up 5 bases; unmatched junction bases: 2. This CDR3 is CASSQTGEYGYTF. CDR3 nucleotides: TGTGCCAGCAGCCAGACAGGGGAGTATGGCTACACCTTC.

This chain uses TRBV3-1 (or the pseudogene TRBV3-2) with TRBJ2-3; TRBD1 matches at 9 bases. Germline-derived CDR1 and CDR2 are LGHDT and YNNKEL (reference sequence). The V segment lost 4 bases and the J segment 14 bases; nucleotides outside the gene matches: 4. The CDR3 is 11 amino acids. The CDR3 DNA sequence: TGTGCCAGCAGCCCCGGGACAGGGCGGTATTTT. Residues: CASSPGTGRYF.

V and J are TRBV3-1 (or the pseudogene TRBV3-2) and TRBJ2-2, with a possible D match to TRBD1 (6 bases). V was trimmed by 0 bases and J by 7 bases, leaving 15 bases between them. Germline lookup yields CDR1 LGHDT and CDR2 YNNKEL (reference sequence). CDR3 length: 16 amino acids. The CDR3 nucleotides are TGTGCCAGCAGCCAAGATTGGCAGGGGCGATTCGGGGAGCTGTTTTTT. Translation: CASSQDWQGRFGELFF.

The chain uses TRBV5-1 and TRBJ1-3; D unclear. The CDR3 has 15 residues. CDR1 and CDR2 (germline): SGHRS, YFSETQ. V lost 0 bases to trimming and J lost 4 bases, with 11 bases between them. Here the CDR3 reads CASSLGQAKGNTIYF. CDR3 in DNA: TGCGCCAGCAGCTTGGGGCAGGCCAAGGGAAACACCATATATTTT.

This clone has only one observation. The chain has TRBV19 and TRBJ1-5; D ambiguous. With 3 bases removed from V and 4 bases from J, the gap between germline ends came to 16 bases. The germline V gene encodes CDR1 LNHDA and CDR2 SQIVND (reference sequence). The CDR3 consists of 16 residues. CDR3 coding DNA: TGTGCCAGTAGTATCTGGCAGGCCAGAACAAATCAGCCCCAGCATTTT. Translating gives CASSIWQARTNQPQHF.

V gene TRBV2 combines with J gene TRBJ2-7, with D possibly TRBD2 on 6 matching bases. Germline-derived CDR1 and CDR2 are SNHLY and FYNNEI. The CDR3 sequence is 15 residues long. V was trimmed by 7 bases and J by 6 bases, leaving 22 bases between them. DNA of the CDR3: TGTGCCAGCACGACATTCGGAGGGAAGCCAGGCGAGCAGTACTTC. This translates into CASTTFGGKPGEQYF.

The CDR3 spells CASSVGTSGAGETQYF. CDR3 nucleotide sequence: TGCGCCAGCAGCGTAGGGACTAGCGGGGCTGGCGAGACCCAGTACTTC. The chain links TRBV5-1 to TRBJ2-5, with 13 bases that match TRBD2. Germline CDR1 reads SGHRS; CDR2 reads YFSETQ. After removal of 4 bases from V and 5 bases from J, the junction contained 8 bases not matched to a gene. This CDR3 has 16 amino acids.

The gene calls are TRBV5-1 and TRBJ2-7; D gene ambiguous. This CDR3 has 14 residues. The germline CDR1 and CDR2 sequences are SGHRS and YFSETQ. Trimming took off 0 bases at V and 1 base at J, with 8 bases between the two ends. CDR3 bases: TGCGCCAGCAGCTTGGTGGCCGATTCCTACGAGCAGTACTTC. Amino acids: CASSLVADSYEQYF.

This chain uses TRBV10-2 with TRBJ2-3; tentatively, D is TRBD1 (6 bases). CDR1 is WSHSY, CDR2 SAAADI, per germline. The CDR3 runs 17 residues. The germline V and J ends were trimmed by 0 bases and 0 bases, with 13 bases remaining between them. The CDR3 region is CASSESGQGRSTDTQYF. As DNA, the CDR3 is TGCGCCAGCAGTGAGTCCGGGCAGGGGCGAAGCACAGATACGCAGTATTTT.

This chain connects TRBV7-9 to TRBJ2-5, with D possibly matching TRBD1 (7 bases). CDR3 length equals 14 residues. Germline V gives CDR1 SEHNR, CDR2 FQNEAQ (reference sequence). The V and J ends lost 3 bases and 5 bases respectively, with 13 bases between them. CDR3 coding DNA: TGTGCCAGCAGCTTCACAGGGGAGGCGGAGACCCAGTACTTC. It encodes CASSFTGEAETQYF.

This sequence joins TRBV7-8 and TRBJ1-4; D call uncertain. This CDR3 has 15 amino acids. V was trimmed by 5 bases and J by 8 bases, leaving 18 bases between them. Germline V CDR1 and CDR2: SGHVS, FQNEAQ. CDR3 protein: CASSPSGSSWEKLFF. CDR3 coding DNA: TGTGCCAGCAGCCCTTCTGGCAGTTCGTGGGAAAAACTGTTTTTT.

The gene calls are TRBV9 and TRBJ2-1; tentative D call: TRBD2 (6 bases). Germline V lookup: CDR1 SGDLS, CDR2 YYNGEE. The CDR3 contains 14 residues. Trimming left V 0 bases short and J 7 bases short, with 11 bases between. The CDR3 region is CASSVDLAANEQFF. The CDR3 DNA sequence: TGTGCCAGCAGCGTAGACTTAGCGGCGAATGAGCAGTTCTTC.

The chain uses TRBV4-2 and TRBJ2-1, with TRBD2 identical over 11 bases. Trimming cost V 2 bases and J 4 bases; bases outside gene matches: 4. Germline V gene data show CDR1 as LGHNA and CDR2 as YNFKEQ. The CDR3 contains 16 residues. DNA for the CDR3: TGTGCCAGCAGCCAACTAGGGACTAGCGGATACAATGAGCAGTTCTTC. The encoded protein is CASSQLGTSGYNEQFF.

This chain links TRBV6-2 or TRBV6-3 with TRBJ2-1, with 12 nucleotides matching TRBD2. CDR3 length equals 16 residues. Germline-derived CDR1 and CDR2 are MNHEY and SVGEGT. The V segment lost 2 bases and the J segment 4 bases; nucleotides outside the gene matches: 3. CDR3 in amino acids: CASSYPSGGVYNEQFF. Here the CDR3 DNA reads TGTGCCAGCAGTTACCCTAGCGGGGGGGTTTACAATGAGCAGTTCTTC.

The chain recombines TRBV3-1 (or the pseudogene TRBV3-2) with TRBJ2-7, with 10 bases identical to TRBD1. The CDR3 covers 14 residues. The ends lost 4 bases at V and 7 bases at J; junction bases unmatched: 7. Germline V gene lookup returns CDR1 LGHDT and CDR2 YNNKEL (reference sequence). In nucleotides, the CDR3 is TGTGCCAGCAGCCGAAGGGACAGGGGTTGGGAGCAGTACTTC. Protein: CASSRRDRGWEQYF.

This chain links TRBV5-4 with TRBJ1-3; tentative D call: TRBD1 (6 bases). V was trimmed by 0 bases and J by 0 bases, leaving 7 bases between them. Germline V CDR1 and CDR2: SGHNT, YYREEE (reference sequence). The CDR3 consists of 15 residues. The CDR3 spells CASSLVGASGNTIYF. Here the CDR3 DNA reads TGTGCCAGCAGCTTGGTGGGGGCCTCTGGAAACACCATATATTTT.

The chain is built from TRBV5-1 and TRBJ1-1, with D perhaps matching TRBD1 (5 bases). This CDR3 comprises 15 residues. The V end was cut by 0 bases, the J end by 4 bases, with 13 bases between. Germline CDR1 is SGHRS and CDR2 is YFSETQ. CDR3 sequence (DNA): TGCGCCAGCAGCTTGGGGGTAGGGGCGAGCACTGAAGCTTTCTTT. Amino acids: CASSLGVGASTEAFF.

The chain links TRBV27 to TRBJ1-1, with a tentative D call TRBD1 (6 bases). Per the germline V gene, CDR1 is MNHEY and CDR2 is SMNVEV (reference sequence). V gave up 8 bases and J gave up 11 bases, with 15 bases separating them. This CDR3 is 11 amino acids long. The CDR3 loop is CASGLSGDAFF. In DNA, the CDR3 is TGTGCCAGCGGCCTATCAGGGGACGCTTTCTTT.

The chain joins TRBV29-1 to TRBJ2-3; a possible D gene is TRBD2 (5 bases). Between the trimmed V and J ends, which lost 2 bases and 5 bases, there was a span of 14 bases. Per the germline V gene, CDR1 is SQVTM and CDR2 is ANQGSEA. This CDR3 spans 14 amino acids. The CDR3 nucleotides are TGCAGCGTTGAAATGAGGGCCGATCGAGATACGCAGTATTTT. This translates into CSVEMRADRDTQYF.

The chain is built from TRBV6-1 and TRBJ2-1; 7 nucleotides line up with TRBD2. CDR1 MNHNS and CDR2 SASEGT come from the germline V gene. V was clipped by 3 bases and J by 0 bases; unmatched bases: 2. This CDR3 contains 15 residues. CDR3: CASSDRGSSYNEQFF. CDR3 nucleotide sequence: TGTGCCAGCAGTGACCGCGGGAGCTCCTACAATGAGCAGTTCTTC.

The rearrangement links TRBV5-1 to TRBJ2-3; D may be TRBD1 (8 bases). Per germline, CDR1 SGHRS and CDR2 YFSETQ. CDR3 size: 16 residues. V lost 3 bases, J lost 1 base, and 15 bases lay in between. CDR3 sequence: CASSSTTGGGTDTQYF. The CDR3 region has the DNA TGCGCCAGCAGCTCGACCACAGGGGGGGGCACAGATACGCAGTATTTT.

The rearrangement links TRBV19 to TRBJ1-1; D unresolved. The CDR3 sequence is 14 residues long. CDR1 and CDR2 from the germline V gene are LNHDA and SQIVND (reference sequence). Trimming took off 6 bases at V and 1 base at J, with 12 bases between the two ends. CDR3 region: CASSLVRGNTEAFF. The CDR3 nucleotides read TGTGCCAGTAGCCTAGTACGAGGGAACACTGAAGCTTTCTTT. Variable domain in full (rest from reference TRBV19 and TRBJ1-1): DGGITQSPKYLFRKEGQNVTLSCEQNLNHDAMYWYRQDPGQGLRLIYYSQIVNDFQKGDIAEGYSVSREKKESFPLTVTSAQKNPTAFYLCASSLVRGNTEAFFGQGTRLTVV.

The rearrangement uses TRBV15 and TRBJ2-5, with 11 nucleotides matching TRBD2. The CDR3 has 18 residues. V gave up 3 bases and J gave up 2 bases; unmatched junction bases: 11. Germline CDR1 and CDR2: LNHNV and YYDKDF (reference sequence). The CDR3 bases are TGTGCCACCAGCAGTTGGGGACTAGCGGAGGGGCCACAAGAGACCCAGTACTTC. Amino acid sequence: CATSSWGLAEGPQETQYF.

This clone came up once. The chain combines TRBV3-1 (or the pseudogene TRBV3-2) with TRBJ1-2, with a tentative D call TRBD1 (5 bases). This CDR3 is 13 amino acids long. V gave up 8 bases and J gave up 4 bases, with 14 bases separating them. In germline, CDR1 is LGHDT, CDR2 YNNKEL (reference sequence). CDR3 region: CASERRGGYGYTF. CDR3 in DNA: TGTGCCAGCGAACGAAGGGGTGGCTATGGCTACACCTTC.

The rearrangement joins TRBV6-5 to TRBJ2-5, with D hard to call. From germline, CDR1 is MNHEY and CDR2 SVGAGI. V lost 7 bases and J lost 1, with 10 bases in between. This CDR3 is 13 amino acids long. CDR3 coding DNA: TGTGCCAGCAAAGGTGCGGCCCAAGAGACCCAGTACTTC. It translates to CASKGAAQETQYF.

The rearrangement links TRBV5-1 to TRBJ2-3; no reliable D call. This CDR3 has 13 residues. The germline V gene has CDR1 SGHRS and CDR2 YFSETQ. Between the trimmed V and J ends, which lost 4 bases and 0 bases, there was a span of 6 bases. The DNA for the CDR3 is TGCGCCAGCAGCATTCCTAGCACAGATACGCAGTATTTT. It yields the protein CASSIPSTDTQYF.

The chain links TRBV2 to TRBJ2-1, with unresolved D. Per germline, CDR1 SNHLY and CDR2 FYNNEI. The V and J ends lost 4 bases and 0 bases respectively, with 13 bases between them. There are 16 residues in the CDR3. The CDR3 DNA reads as TGTGCCAGCAGTGGGCGCCCCCGAGGCTCCTACAATGAGCAGTTCTTC. The encoded protein is CASSGRPRGSYNEQFF.

CDR3: CASSQTVSGEQYF. CDR3 in DNA: TGTGCCAGCAGCCAGACGGTTTCGGGCGAGCAGTACTTC. The chain recombines TRBV3-1 (or the pseudogene TRBV3-2) with TRBJ2-7; D gene ambiguous. The germline V gene encodes CDR1 LGHDT and CDR2 YNNKEL (reference sequence). Trimming cost V 3 bases and J 6 bases, with 12 bases left between them. The CDR3 runs to 13 residues.

The chain uses TRBV6-5 and TRBJ2-3; TRBD2 matches 10 bases. CDR3 length equals 15 residues. Germline V CDR1 and CDR2: MNHEY, SVGAGI. Losses at the gene ends were 5 bases for V and 7 bases for J; bases not matched to a gene: 9. CDR3 sequence reads: CASSTVGAGGHTQYF. The CDR3 region has the DNA TGTGCCAGCAGTACGGTGGGAGCGGGGGGGCATACGCAGTATTTT.